The sequence of this TCR beta chain was determined in a study of CD8 T cells in Susac syndrome. An input of about 0.5 to 1 ug of RNA was subjected to reverse transcription using random hexamers. With immunoSEQ multiplex PCR, TCR beta CDR3 was amplified across 54 Vbeta and 13 Jbeta. From the immunoSEQ multiplex PCR reads, TCRdb called clonotypes with MiXCR, one entry per CDR3 protein. The sample carries some 70,000 distinct CDR3 sequences, roughly 94% recorded once. Germline loops: CDR1 GTSNPN, CDR2 SVGIG (reference sequence). Trimming left V 4 bases short and J 0 bases short, with 9 bases between. The CDR3 runs 13 residues.

The clonotype comes from a human donor with multiple sclerosis. The specimen sequenced was CD8+ T cells from PBMCs. This sequence joins TRBV30 and TRBJ1-2, with D perhaps TRBD1 (5 bases). The CDR3 DNA reads TGTGCCTGGAAACCAGGGACTAACTATGGCTACACCTTC. It specifies CAWKPGTNYGYTF.